These 11 T cell receptor beta chains originate from one sample sequenced in a study of T cell clonality in common variable immunodeficiency. The table came from immunoSEQ multiplex PCR; TCRdb's copy has only in-frame clones and leaves some out. The sample was found to contain 45,000 to 65,000 clones, and every one recurs. Sequenced input: peripheral blood mononuclear cells. The receptor set was obtained from a person aged 18 to 70 in good health.

There are many counts of this clone. The read terminates 3 residues before the CDR3 end, so the remaining end is supplied by the germline J gene. This chain uses TRBV6-1 with TRBJ2-5, with TRBD1 identical over 7 bases. Germline V gene data show CDR1 as MNHNS and CDR2 as SASEGT. The ends lost 5 bases at V and 3 bases at J; junction bases unmatched: 9. The CDR3 covers 15 residues. The CDR3 bases that were read are TGTGCCAGCAGTCAAGTGACAGGGAGAAAAGAGACC. This encodes CASSQVTGRKET. The entire CDR3 reads CASSQVTGRKETQYF.

Ten or more counts support this clone. The read comes to an end 3 residues before the CDR3 does, leaving the germline J gene to fill in the end. This rearrangement joins TRBV5-1 to TRBJ2-3; 11 nucleotides line up with TRBD2. J gave up 0 bases and V 4 bases, and 4 bases lay outside the gene matches. The CDR3 totals 16 residues. CDR1 is SGHRS and CDR2 is YFSETQ in the germline V gene. The part of the CDR3 DNA that was read is TGCGCCAGCAGCCCTCGGACTAGCGGGAGCACAGATACG. Its protein is CASSPRTSGSTDT. The CDR3 reads in full as CASSPRTSGSTDTQYF.

This clone came up a few times. Compared with germline, one end of the junction differs, possibly owing to a read error. The read terminates 3 residues ahead of where the CDR3 ends, so the germline J gene completes it. The gene calls are TRBV7-7 and TRBJ2-3, with D possibly TRBD2 on 6 matching bases. CDR3 length: 15 amino acids. Germline loops: CDR1 SSHAT, CDR2 FNYEAQ (reference sequence). The CDR3 spells CASSLGGASQETQYF. The CDR3 DNA, read in part, is TGTGCTAGCAGCTTAGGCGGGGCCTCCCAAGAGACG.

The sample holds many counts of this clone. The CDR3 extends 3 residues past the end of the read, so its final part is completed from the germline J gene. The rearrangement joins TRBV19 to TRBJ1-5; no clear D. CDR3 length: 14 residues. The V gene's germline CDR1 is LNHDA and CDR2 SQIVND (reference sequence). V lost 5 bases and J lost 1, with 9 bases in between. The chain's CDR3 is CASSFGGSNQPQHF. The covered CDR3 bases are TGTGCCAGTAGTTTCGGAGGGAGCAATCAGCCC.

The table lists this clone with many counts. The read comes to an end 3 residues before the CDR3 does, leaving the germline J gene to fill in the end. This chain connects TRBV20-1 to TRBJ1-6; D perhaps matches TRBD1 (6 bases). V lost 3 bases to trimming and J lost 5 bases, with 11 bases between them. The CDR3 contains 14 residues. CDR1 DFQATT and CDR2 SNEGSKA come from the germline V gene (reference sequence). The CDR3 reads CSASRGFNNSPLHF. CDR3 DNA (partial): TGCAGTGCTAGCAGGGGCTTTAATAATTCACCC.

Only a few counts were recorded for this clone. The read falls 3 residues short of the CDR3 end, and the missing part is taken from the germline J gene. The chain employs TRBV19 and TRBJ1-5; TRBD1 might be the D (6 bases). V dropped 3 bases and J dropped 3 bases, with 9 bases sitting between them. This CDR3 region has 14 residues. Germline lookup yields CDR1 LNHDA and CDR2 SQIVND (reference sequence). The CDR3 is CASSMRQDNQPQHF. Incomplete CDR3 DNA: TGTGCCAGTAGTATGAGACAGGACAATCAGCCC. The full variable domain, in which reference TRBV19 and TRBJ1-5 provide the parts outside the CDR3, is DGGITQSPKYLFRKEGQNVTLSCEQNLNHDAMYWYRQDPGQGLRLIYYSQIVNDFQKGDIAEGYSVSREKKESFPLTVTSAQKNPTAFYLCASSMRQDNQPQHFGDGTRLSIL.

This clone was counted ten times or more. The sequence runs out 3 residues before the end of the CDR3; the remainder is reconstructed from the germline J gene. The chain employs TRBV30 and TRBJ1-2, with D unclear. V gave up 0 bases and J gave up 7 bases, with 12 bases separating them. The CDR3 is made up of 13 amino acids. Germline V gene lookup returns CDR1 GTSNPN and CDR2 SVGIG (reference sequence). The part of the CDR3 DNA that was read is TGTGCCTGGAGTGTGCAGGCCAAAGGTGGC. Its translation: CAWSVQAKGG. The CDR3 reads in full as CAWSVQAKGGYTF.

This clone has at least ten counts. Read coverage stops 3 residues before the CDR3 terminus; the germline J gene supplies the remainder. The rearrangement uses TRBV11-2 and TRBJ2-2, with 10 bases lining up with TRBD2. Per germline, CDR1 SGHAT and CDR2 FQNNGV. V shed 4 bases, J shed 4 bases, and the junction held 0 bases outside the gene matches. CDR3 size: 14 residues. The CDR3 bases that were read are TGTGCCAGCAGCTCTAGCGGGGGCACCGGGGAG. Protein: CASSSSGGTGE. The CDR3 as a whole reads CASSSSGGTGELFF.

Of note for this clone: The read ends 3 residues early relative to the CDR3; the germline J gene fills the gap. The chain carries TRBV5-4 and TRBJ2-7; tentative D call: TRBD2 (5 bases). Trimming stripped 6 bases from V and 0 bases from J, with 16 bases between. Germline CDR1 is SGHNT and CDR2 is YYREEE (reference sequence). There are 15 residues in the CDR3. The CDR3 reads CASKVGGPSSYEQYF. The sequenced part of the CDR3 DNA is TGTGCCAGCAAGGTCGGCGGGCCCAGCTCCTACGAG.

This clone came up many times. The CDR3 extends 3 residues past the end of the read, so its final part is completed from the germline J gene. This sequence joins TRBV5-1 and TRBJ1-3; D is uncertain. Trimming took 0 bases from V and 4 from J, leaving 5 bases between them. Germline V gives CDR1 SGHRS, CDR2 YFSETQ. This CDR3 spans 13 amino acids. The DNA read from the CDR3 is TGCGCCAGCAGCTTGGAGGCAGGAAACACC. This encodes CASSLEAGNT. The complete CDR3 protein is CASSLEAGNTIYF. The whole variable domain, filled in from reference TRBV5-1 and TRBJ1-3, reads KAGVTQTPRYLIKTRGQQVTLSCSPISGHRSVSWYQQTPGQGLQFLFEYFSETQRNKGNFPGRFSGRQFSNSRSEMNVSTLELGDSALYLCASSLEAGNTIYFGEGSWLTVV.

This clone appeared many times. Read coverage stops 3 residues before the CDR3 terminus; the germline J gene supplies the remainder. The chain combines TRBV2 with TRBJ2-7; 10 positions agree with TRBD1. The CDR3 has 15 amino acids. The J segment lost 4 bases and the V segment lost 6 bases, leaving 9 bases of the junction unmatched. Per germline, CDR1 SNHLY and CDR2 FYNNEI. CDR3 bases read: TGTGCCAGCAGACCCGACAGGGGGCGTTTTTACGAG. This translates into CASRPDRGRFYE. The CDR3 in its entirety is CASRPDRGRFYEQYF.